The 14 T cell receptor beta chains listed next were all sequenced from one sample in a study of T cell clonality in common variable immunodeficiency. Profiling relied on immunoSEQ multiplex PCR, and the TCRdb table lists in-frame clones only, not all of them. The data show around 29,000 clones, with none appearing a single time. The sample comprised peripheral blood mononuclear cells. The receptors come from a person between 18 and 75 years old in good health.

As to this clone: The CDR3 end is not reached by the read, which stops 3 residues before it; the germline J gene fills it in. The rearrangement links TRBV19 to TRBJ1-6; tentative D call: TRBD1 (5 bases). CDR1 and CDR2 from the germline V gene are LNHDA and SQIVND (reference sequence). V lost 7 bases to trimming and J lost 5 bases, with 12 bases between them. The CDR3 is 14 amino acids. The CDR3 bases that were read are TGTGCCAGTACCGGGGGGACGGATAATTCACCC. Protein sequence: CASTGGTDNSP. In full, the CDR3 is CASTGGTDNSPLHF.

At least ten counts were recorded for this clone. With the read ending 3 residues before the CDR3 end, the germline J gene is used to fill in that end. This chain connects TRBV5-1 to TRBJ1-1, with D perhaps matching TRBD1 (6 bases). The CDR3 loop spans 14 amino acids. V was pared by 3 bases and J by 4 bases, with 13 bases between. Germline CDR1 SGHRS, CDR2 YFSETQ. The DNA read from the CDR3 is TGCGCCAGCAGCTCGGCAGGGGATGGCACTGAA. It translates to CASSSAGDGTE. The whole CDR3 protein reads CASSSAGDGTEAFF.

The sample holds many counts of this clone. The CDR3 goes on 3 residues after the read ends, and that part is filled in from the germline J gene. The chain employs TRBV7-2 and TRBJ2-3; D is possibly TRBD1 (6 bases). Looked up from germline, CDR1 is SGHTA and CDR2 is FQGNSA. CDR3 length: 13 amino acids. V dropped 4 bases and J dropped 4 bases, with 9 bases sitting between them. CDR3 bases read: TGTGCCAGCAGCTCGGGGACATCAGATACG. Translating gives CASSSGTSDT. The full CDR3 sequence reads CASSSGTSDTQYF.

Comment on this clone: Coverage ceases 3 residues before the CDR3 finishes, and the germline J gene fills in the end. The rearrangement joins TRBV7-9 to TRBJ1-2; tentatively, D is TRBD1 (6 bases). Germline values: CDR1 SEHNR, CDR2 FQNEAQ (reference sequence). This CDR3 spans 12 amino acids. The CDR3 DNA, read in part, is TGTGCCAGCACAACAGGGACCGCCGAC. Translating it yields CASTTGTAD. The whole CDR3 protein reads CASTTGTADYTF.

There are many counts of this clone. The read halts 3 residues ahead of the CDR3 end, with the missing end drawn from the germline J gene. The V call is TRBV20-1, the J call TRBJ1-5, with 7 bases matching TRBD1. There are 15 residues in the CDR3. Per the germline V gene, CDR1 is DFQATT and CDR2 is SNEGSKA (reference sequence). Trimming removed 4 bases from V and 0 bases from J; junction bases left unmatched: 6. CDR3 sequence: CSATVQGYSNQPQHF. Incomplete CDR3 DNA: TGCAGTGCTACCGTACAGGGGTATAGCAATCAGCCC.

This clone was seen many times. The read finishes 3 residues shy of the CDR3 end, and the germline J gene is used to complete it. The gene calls are TRBV19 and TRBJ2-2; D not resolved. This CDR3 has 16 amino acids. The V and J ends lost 11 bases and 0 bases respectively, with 19 bases between them. Germline V gives CDR1 LNHDA, CDR2 SQIVND (reference sequence). The CDR3 region is CACRWVANTNTGELFF. The DNA read from the CDR3 is TGTGCCTGTCGATGGGTAGCTAACACGAACACCGGGGAG.

This clone came up many times. The read ends 3 residues early relative to the CDR3; the germline J gene fills the gap. The chain uses TRBV7-9 and TRBJ1-4; no reliable D call. Looked up from germline, CDR1 is SEHNR and CDR2 is FQNEAQ (reference sequence). The CDR3 contains 14 residues. V gave up 5 bases and J gave up 8 bases, with 15 bases separating them. Partial CDR3 DNA: TGTGCCAGCAGCCCCAGTGGGCTTACAGAAAAA. Amino acid sequence: CASSPSGLTEK. The complete CDR3 reads CASSPSGLTEKLFF.

This clone appeared many times. The DNA read from the CDR3 is TGTGCCAGCAGCTTAGCGCGAGCAGGGGCTAGGGGC. Its translation is CASSLARAGARG. The whole CDR3 reads CASSLARAGARGYTF. The chain carries TRBV7-9 and TRBJ1-2; possibly TRBD1 for D (6 bases). The read stops 3 residues short of the end of the CDR3; the missing end is completed from the germline J gene. Germline values: CDR1 SEHNR, CDR2 FQNEAQ (reference sequence). This CDR3 has 15 amino acids.

In its sample, this clone was seen many times. Read sequence stops 3 residues before the CDR3 end, and the germline J gene provides the missing end. The V gene is TRBV19, the J gene TRBJ2-2; possibly TRBD2 for D (5 bases). The V and J ends lost 1 base and 1 base respectively, with 13 bases between them. Germline values: CDR1 LNHDA, CDR2 SQIVND (reference sequence). This CDR3 comprises 17 residues. The CDR3 is CASSIGGSSLNTGELFF. The part of the CDR3 DNA that was read is TGTGCCAGTAGTATAGGAGGCTCTAGCCTGAACACCGGGGAG.

Comment on this clone: The read terminates 3 residues before the CDR3 end, so the remaining end is supplied by the germline J gene. This chain connects TRBV2 to TRBJ2-7; TRBD1 might be the D (5 bases). The V end lost 5 bases, the J end lost 3 bases, and 17 bases lay between the germline ends. CDR3 length: 15 residues. The germline CDR1 and CDR2 sequences are SNHLY and FYNNEI. The CDR3: CASSQTERLNYEQYF. The sequenced CDR3 bases are TGTGCCAGCAGTCAGACAGAACGATTGAACTACGAG.

With regard to this clone: The read ends 3 residues shy of where the CDR3 ends; the end is completed using the germline J gene. The V call is TRBV19, the J call TRBJ2-7; 10 bases agree with TRBD1. This CDR3 is built from 16 residues. J gave up 2 bases and V 5 bases, and 9 bases lay outside the gene matches. CDR1 is LNHDA and CDR2 is SQIVND in the germline V gene (reference sequence). CDR3 DNA (partial): TGTGCCAGTAGTCGTGATCGGACAGGGGGTGCCTACGAG. Translated, it gives CASSRDRTGGAYE. The entire CDR3 is CASSRDRTGGAYEQYF.

This clone was detected ten times or more. The read terminates 3 residues ahead of where the CDR3 ends, so the germline J gene completes it. The chain is built from TRBV4-1 and TRBJ2-5; 9 positions match TRBD2. The CDR3 is 17 amino acids. CDR1 MGHRA and CDR2 YSYEKL come from the germline V gene. J lost 3 bases, V lost 3 bases, and 11 bases had no gene match. The sequenced part of the CDR3 DNA is TGCGCCAGCAGCCATTCTACCAGGACTAGCGCAAAAGAGACC. It is translated as CASSHSTRTSAKET. The full CDR3 sequence reads CASSHSTRTSAKETQYF.

In this sample, this clone turned up a few times. Coverage ceases 3 residues before the CDR3 finishes, and the germline J gene fills in the end. The genes are TRBV29-1 and TRBJ2-7, with TRBD1 as a possible D gene (6 bases). Germline CDR1 reads SQVTM; CDR2 reads ANQGSEA. V was clipped by 2 bases and J by 2 bases, with 13 bases between them. CDR3 length: 14 residues. This chain's CDR3 is CSVEYKPGAYEQYF. CDR3 DNA, as far as it was read: TGCAGCGTTGAATATAAGCCAGGGGCCTACGAG.

Many counts were recorded for this clone. The read ends 3 residues before the CDR3 terminus; that terminus is restored from the germline J gene. The chain has TRBV7-9 and TRBJ1-6; D is ambiguous. The CDR3 is 14 residues long. The V gene lost 4 bases and the J gene lost 12 bases, with 16 bases spanning the gap. Germline-derived CDR1 and CDR2 are SEHNR and FQNEAQ (reference sequence). CDR3 DNA (partial): TGTGCCAGCAGCTCCGTGGAGGGTTCGGTACCC. Translation gives CASSSVEGSVP. The CDR3 as a whole reads CASSSVEGSVPLHF.